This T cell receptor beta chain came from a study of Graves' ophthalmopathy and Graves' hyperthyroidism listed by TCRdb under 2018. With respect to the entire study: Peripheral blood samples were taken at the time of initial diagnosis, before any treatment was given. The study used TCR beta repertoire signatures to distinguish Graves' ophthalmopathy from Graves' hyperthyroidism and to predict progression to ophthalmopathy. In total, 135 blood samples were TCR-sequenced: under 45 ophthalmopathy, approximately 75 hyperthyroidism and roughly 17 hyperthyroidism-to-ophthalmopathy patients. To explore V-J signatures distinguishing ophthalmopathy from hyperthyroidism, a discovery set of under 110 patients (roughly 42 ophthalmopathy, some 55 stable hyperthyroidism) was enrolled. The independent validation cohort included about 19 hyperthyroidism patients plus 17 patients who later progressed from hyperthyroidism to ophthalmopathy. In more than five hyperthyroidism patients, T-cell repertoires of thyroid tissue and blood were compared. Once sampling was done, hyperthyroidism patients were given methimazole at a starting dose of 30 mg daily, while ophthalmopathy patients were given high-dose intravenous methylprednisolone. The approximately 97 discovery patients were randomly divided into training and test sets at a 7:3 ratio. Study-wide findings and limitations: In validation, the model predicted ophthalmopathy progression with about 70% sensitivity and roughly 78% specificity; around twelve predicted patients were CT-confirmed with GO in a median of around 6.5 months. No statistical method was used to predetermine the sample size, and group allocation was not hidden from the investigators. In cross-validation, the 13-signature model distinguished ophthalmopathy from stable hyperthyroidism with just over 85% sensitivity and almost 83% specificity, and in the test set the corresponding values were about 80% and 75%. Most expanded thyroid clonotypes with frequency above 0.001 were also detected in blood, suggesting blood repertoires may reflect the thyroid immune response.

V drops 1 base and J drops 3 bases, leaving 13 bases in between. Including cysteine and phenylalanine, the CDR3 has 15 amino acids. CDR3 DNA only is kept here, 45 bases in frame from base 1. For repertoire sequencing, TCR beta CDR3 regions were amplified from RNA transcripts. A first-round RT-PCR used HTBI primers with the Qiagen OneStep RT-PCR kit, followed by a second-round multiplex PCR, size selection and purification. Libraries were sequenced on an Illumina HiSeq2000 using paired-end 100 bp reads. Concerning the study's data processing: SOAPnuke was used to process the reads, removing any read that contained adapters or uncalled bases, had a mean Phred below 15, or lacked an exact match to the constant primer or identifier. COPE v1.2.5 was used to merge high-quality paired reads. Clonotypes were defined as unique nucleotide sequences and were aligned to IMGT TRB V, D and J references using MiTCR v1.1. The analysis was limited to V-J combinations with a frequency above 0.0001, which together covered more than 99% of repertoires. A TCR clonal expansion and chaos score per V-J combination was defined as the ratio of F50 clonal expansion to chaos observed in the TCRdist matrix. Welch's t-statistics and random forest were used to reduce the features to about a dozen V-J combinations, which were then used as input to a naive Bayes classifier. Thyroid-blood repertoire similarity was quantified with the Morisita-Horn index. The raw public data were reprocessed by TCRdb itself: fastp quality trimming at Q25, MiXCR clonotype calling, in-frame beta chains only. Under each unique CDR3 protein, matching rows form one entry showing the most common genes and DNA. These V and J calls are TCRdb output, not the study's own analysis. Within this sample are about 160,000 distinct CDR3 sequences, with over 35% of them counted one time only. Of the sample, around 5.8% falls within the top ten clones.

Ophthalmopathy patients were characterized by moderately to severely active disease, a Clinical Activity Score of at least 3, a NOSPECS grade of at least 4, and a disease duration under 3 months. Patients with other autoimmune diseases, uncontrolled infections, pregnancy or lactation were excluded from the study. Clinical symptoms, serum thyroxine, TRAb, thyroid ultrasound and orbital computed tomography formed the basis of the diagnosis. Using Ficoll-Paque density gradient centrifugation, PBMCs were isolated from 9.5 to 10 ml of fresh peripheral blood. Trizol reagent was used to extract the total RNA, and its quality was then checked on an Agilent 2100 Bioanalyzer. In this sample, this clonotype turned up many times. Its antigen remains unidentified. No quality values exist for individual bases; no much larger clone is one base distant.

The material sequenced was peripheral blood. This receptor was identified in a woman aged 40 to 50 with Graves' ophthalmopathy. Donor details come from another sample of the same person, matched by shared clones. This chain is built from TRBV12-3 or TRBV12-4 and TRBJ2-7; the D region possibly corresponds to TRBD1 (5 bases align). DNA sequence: TGTGCCAGCAGTTTAGGAAGGACACGCAGCTACGAGCAGTACTTC. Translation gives CASSLGRTRSYEQYF.